Listed below are T cell receptor beta chains from one sample, sequenced in a study of blood T cell repertoires in COVID-19. Only in-frame clones appear in the TCRdb table, and some are missing; sequencing was by immunoSEQ multiplex PCR. Here the sample spans around 190,000 clones, 81% being singletons. The sample consisted of peripheral blood. These receptors originate from a woman aged 40 to 50 with COVID-19, enrolled during active disease. Each CDR3 is given with its conserved first and last residue. D genes are given only for firm matches. Size is stated for part of the rows, as once, few or many counts, or as a class when the clone is expanded.

CDR3: CATSDPRGSQETQYF
DNA: TGTGCCACCAGTGACCCCCGGGGATCCCAAGAGACCCAGTACTTC
D: .
J: TRBJ2-5
V: TRBV24-1
size: .

CDR3: CASSLFTAGGLPEQYF
DNA: TGTGCCAGCAGTTTATTCACGGCGGGAGGTTTACCCGAGCAGTACTTC
D: TRBD2
J: TRBJ2-7
V: TRBV28
size: .

CDR3: CASSYSPGAGTEAFF
DNA: TGTGCCAGCAGTTACTCTCCAGGGGCCGGCACTGAAGCTTTCTTT
D: .
J: TRBJ1-1
V: TRBV6-2/TRBV6-3
size: .

CDR3: CASRDSGARWGEQFF
DNA: TGTGCCAGCAGGGATAGCGGGGCCCGGTGGGGCGAGCAGTTCTTC
D: TRBD2
J: TRBJ2-1
V: TRBV6-6
size: .

CDR3: CASSTTDSMNTEAFF
DNA: TGTGCCAGCAGTACTACGGACAGCATGAACACTGAAGCTTTCTTT
D: .
J: TRBJ1-1
V: TRBV27
size: .

CDR3: CASSMRGNHQPQHF
DNA: TGTGCCAGTAGTATGAGAGGGAACCATCAGCCCCAGCATTTT
D: .
J: TRBJ1-5
V: TRBV19
size: .

CDR3: CASTGSLSYEQYF
DNA: TGTGCCAGCACAGGGTCCCTTTCCTACGAGCAGTACTTC
D: .
J: TRBJ2-7
V: TRBV6-5
size: .

CDR3: CASSRTLADLGHEQYF
DNA: TGTGCCAGCAGCCGAACCCTAGCGGACCTAGGCCACGAGCAGTACTTC
D: TRBD2
J: TRBJ2-7
V: TRBV11-2
size: .

CDR3: CASSPRYEQYF
DNA: TGTGCCAGCAGCCCTCGCTACGAGCAGTACTTC
D: .
J: TRBJ2-7
V: TRBV7-6
size: .

CDR3: CASSSSGSFNEQFF
DNA: TGTGCCAGCAGCTCTAGCGGGAGCTTCAATGAGCAGTTCTTC
D: TRBD2
J: TRBJ2-1
V: TRBV11-3
size: .

CDR3: CASSQYPSGRTYEQYF
DNA: TGTGCCAGCAGCCAATATCCTAGCGGGAGGACCTACGAGCAGTACTTC
D: TRBD2
J: TRBJ2-7
V: TRBV14
size: .

CDR3: CASSSDLIGTQYF
DNA: TGTGCCAGCAGCTCCGATTTAATCGGGACCCAGTACTTC
D: .
J: TRBJ2-5
V: TRBV3-1/TRBV3-2
size: .

CDR3: CASSLRSGRGNTGELFF
DNA: TGTGCTAGCAGCTTAAGGAGCGGGAGGGGGAACACCGGGGAGCTGTTTTTT
D: TRBD2
J: TRBJ2-2
V: TRBV7-7
size: .

CDR3: CASSLGGLSTDTQYF
DNA: TGTGCCAGCAGCCTCGGGGGGCTAAGCACAGATACGCAGTATTTT
D: .
J: TRBJ2-3
V: TRBV7-9
size: .

CDR3: CASRVGPGSGNTEAFF
DNA: TGTGCCAGCAGAGTCGGCCCGGGGAGTGGGAACACTGAAGCTTTCTTT
D: .
J: TRBJ1-1
V: TRBV28
size: .

CDR3: CAWLQYNEQFF
DNA: TGTGCCTGGCTCCAGTACAATGAGCAGTTCTTC
D: .
J: TRBJ2-1
V: TRBV30
size: once

CDR3: CASKVSGYNEQFF
DNA: TGTGCCAGCAAAGTCTCGGGCTACAATGAGCAGTTCTTC
D: .
J: TRBJ2-1
V: TRBV27
size: once

CDR3: CATSDPRRSSYNEQFF
DNA: TGTGCCACCAGTGACCCCAGGCGAAGCTCCTACAATGAGCAGTTCTTC
D: .
J: TRBJ2-1
V: TRBV24-1
size: .

CDR3: CASNLGQGARGYTF
DNA: TGTGCCAGCAATTTGGGACAGGGGGCGCGTGGCTACACCTTC
D: TRBD1
J: TRBJ1-2
V: TRBV2
size: .

CDR3: CAGSGGPIDTQYF
DNA: TGTGCCGGCAGTGGGGGCCCGATAGATACGCAGTATTTT
D: .
J: TRBJ2-3
V: TRBV12-3/TRBV12-4
size: .